This passage covers 5 T cell receptor beta chains from one sample sequenced in a study of blood T cell repertoires in COVID-19 (dated by TCRdb to 2018 to 2021). Library construction relied on the immunoSEQ multiplex PCR assay. TCRdb stores this immuneACCESS table with in-frame sequences only. Part of the clones is absent; in the studies checked, under half of the shortfall reflects unresolved V genes, and no reason is known for the rest. The sample table contains 65,000 to 90,000 clones; only one count was recorded for around nine tenths of them. About a tenth of the sample rests with the top ten. The source material was peripheral blood. The source of these receptors is a woman younger than 35 with acute or convalescent COVID-19.

This clone has only one observation. The chain links TRBV7-9 to TRBJ2-1; 10 positions agree with TRBD1. Germline values: CDR1 SEHNR, CDR2 FQNEAQ (reference sequence). CDR3 length equals 17 residues. J was trimmed by 5 bases and V by 6 bases; bases with no gene match: 13. Written as DNA, the CDR3 is TGTGCCAGCAGAGAGACAGGGGGCGATAAGTCCGACAATGAGCAGTTCTTC. Protein sequence: CASRETGGDKSDNEQFF.

The chain carries TRBV3-1 (or the pseudogene TRBV3-2) and TRBJ1-1, with TRBD1 matching over 7 bases. J was trimmed by 5 bases and V by 1 base; bases with no gene match: 7. Per germline, CDR1 LGHDT and CDR2 YNNKEL (reference sequence). The CDR3 is 15 residues long. The CDR3 loop reads CASSQGDRMVTEAFF. DNA for the CDR3: TGTGCCAGCAGCCAAGGGGACAGAATGGTAACTGAAGCTTTCTTT.

The chain links TRBV11-2 to TRBJ2-3, with D tentatively TRBD2 (6 bases). Germline CDR1 and CDR2: SGHAT and FQNNGV. This CDR3 region has 15 residues. The germline V and J ends were trimmed by 4 bases and 7 bases, with 18 bases remaining between them. The CDR3 spells CASSSIGGRSHTQYF. CDR3 coding DNA: TGTGCCAGCAGCTCAATCGGGGGACGATCACATACGCAGTATTTT.

The V call is TRBV11-2, the J call TRBJ1-4; D gene unclear. Germline CDR1 SGHAT, CDR2 FQNNGV. Deletions cut 1 base from V and 5 bases from J, with 8 bases between. This CDR3 is 14 amino acids long. The CDR3 bases are TGTGCCAGCAGCTTAGGAGGAGGGAATGAAAAACTGTTTTTT. Residues: CASSLGGGNEKLFF.

This clone was seen a handful of times. The chain uses TRBV27 and TRBJ2-1; 11 nucleotides agree with TRBD2. The ends lost 5 bases at V and 8 bases at J; junction bases unmatched: 8. CDR1 and CDR2 (germline): MNHEY, SMNVEV (reference sequence). There are 15 residues in the CDR3. The CDR3 DNA is TGTGCCAGCAGTGCACTAGCGGGAGTATTCTATGAGCAGTTCTTC. Its protein is CASSALAGVFYEQFF.